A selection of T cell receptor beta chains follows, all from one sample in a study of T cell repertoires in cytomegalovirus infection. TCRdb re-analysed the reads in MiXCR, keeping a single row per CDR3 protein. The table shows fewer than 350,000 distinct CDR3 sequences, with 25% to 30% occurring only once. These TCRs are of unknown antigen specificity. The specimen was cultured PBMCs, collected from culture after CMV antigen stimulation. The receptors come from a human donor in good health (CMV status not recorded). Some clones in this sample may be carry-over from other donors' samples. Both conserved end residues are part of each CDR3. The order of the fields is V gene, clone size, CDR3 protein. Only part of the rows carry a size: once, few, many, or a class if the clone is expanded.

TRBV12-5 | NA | CASGLIVDRLNQPQHF
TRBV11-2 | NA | CASLRASGSPLHF
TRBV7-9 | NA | CASSPSPNTGELFF
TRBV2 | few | CASREAPLGPYNSPLHF
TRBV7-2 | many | CASSLESADPDTQYF
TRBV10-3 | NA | CAISDRQGDQPQHF
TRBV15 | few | CATSLFGINQPQHF
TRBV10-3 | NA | CAISEKGSSYNEQFF
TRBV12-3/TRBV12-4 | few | CASSPLDSTGEGGANVLTF
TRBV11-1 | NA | CASSPTGHIGAKLFF
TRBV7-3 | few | CASASGLAYEQYF
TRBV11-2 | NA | CASRPGTGEAGELFF
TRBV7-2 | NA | CASSLESGGRYEQYF
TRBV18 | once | CASSLTVAVTYNEQFF
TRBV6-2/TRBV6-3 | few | CASTAYSNQPQHF
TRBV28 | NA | CASNPGREGETQYF
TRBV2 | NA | CASNTYSQGNGYTF
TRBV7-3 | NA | CASSPGGRMSYNEQFF
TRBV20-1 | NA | CSARGTTGNTIYF
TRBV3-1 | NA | CASSRRTVQETQYF
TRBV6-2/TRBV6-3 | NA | CANSYRIGQGFSGNTEAFF
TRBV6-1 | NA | CASSQVRDTQYF
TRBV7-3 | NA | CASSPRLAGVHEQFF
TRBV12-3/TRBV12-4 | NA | CASSRLGTGNTEAFF
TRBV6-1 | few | CASRVSGLTDTQYF
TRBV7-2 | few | CASSLAHPGGSGELFF
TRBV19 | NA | CASSILQGRQPQHF
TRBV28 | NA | CASSRPGPTTGANVLTF
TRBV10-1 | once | CASSETGKENIQYF
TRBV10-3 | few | CAISESKNHEQYF
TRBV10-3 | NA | CAIRDERGQETQYF
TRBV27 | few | CASSLRATVGEKLFF
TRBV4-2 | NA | CASSSRGAEAFF
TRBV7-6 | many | CASSPPGANTGELFF
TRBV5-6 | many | CASSPILDSPNRQTEAFF